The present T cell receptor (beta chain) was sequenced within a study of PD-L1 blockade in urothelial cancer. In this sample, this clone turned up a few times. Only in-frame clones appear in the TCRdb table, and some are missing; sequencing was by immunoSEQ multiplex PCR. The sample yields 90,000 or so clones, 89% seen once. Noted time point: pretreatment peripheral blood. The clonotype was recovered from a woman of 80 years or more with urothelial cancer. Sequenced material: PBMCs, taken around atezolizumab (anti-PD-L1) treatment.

The CDR3 DNA reads TGCGCCAGCAGCCCCGAGGCCCGCCCCGGGACTGAAGCTTTCTTT. It encodes CASSPEARPGTEAFF. This sequence joins TRBV5-1 and TRBJ1-1, with D hard to call. The CDR3 has 15 residues. Germline assignment: CDR1 SGHRS and CDR2 YFSETQ. The V end lost 4 bases, the J end lost 5 bases, and 18 bases lay between the germline ends.